This T cell receptor beta chain is from a study of blood T cell repertoires in COVID-19. For the study at large: Samples taken during acute and convalescent COVID-19 were collected in the United States, Italy and Spain. Sources were T cells, B-cell-depleted T cells, or PBMCs; the material itself was cDNA or gDNA.

In the study's own analysis: For nucleated cells, counts were estimated from reference gene primer amplification. TCRdb's copy holds only in-frame clones and misses some; the assay was immunoSEQ multiplex PCR. V and J calls and clone size are as listed in that table; D and trimming were resolved from the DNA. Found here are some 100,000 clones, 88% of them singletons; the top ten hold around 4.7%. This clone was detected only once. The germline gives CDR1 LGHNT, CDR2 FRNRAP. CDR3 length: 11 amino acids. Trimming took 6 bases from V and 7 from J, leaving 10 bases between them. The receptor was isolated from a woman aged 80 or older with active COVID-19. V usage is TRBV12-5 and J usage is TRBJ2-7; D is unresolved. Sequenced input: peripheral blood. CDR3 sequence: CASGSHREQYF. Here the CDR3 DNA reads TGTGCTAGTGGCTCCCACCGGGAGCAGTACTTC.